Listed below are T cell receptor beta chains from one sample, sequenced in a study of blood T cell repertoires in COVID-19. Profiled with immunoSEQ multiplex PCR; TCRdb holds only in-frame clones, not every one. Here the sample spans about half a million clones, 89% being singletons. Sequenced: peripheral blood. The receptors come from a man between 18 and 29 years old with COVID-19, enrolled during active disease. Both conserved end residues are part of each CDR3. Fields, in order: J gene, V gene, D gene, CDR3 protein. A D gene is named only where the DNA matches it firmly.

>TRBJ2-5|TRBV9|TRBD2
CASSVGLAGTRETQYF
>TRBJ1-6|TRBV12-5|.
CASGLDTGINSPLHF
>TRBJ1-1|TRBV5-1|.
CASSLVTNKVNTEAFF
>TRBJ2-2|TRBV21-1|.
CAGLRIGRTGELFF
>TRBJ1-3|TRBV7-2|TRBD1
CASSLGQIHSGNTIYF
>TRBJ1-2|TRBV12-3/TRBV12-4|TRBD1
CASSLGGQYGYTF
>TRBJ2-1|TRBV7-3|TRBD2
CASSYASGAIVEQFF
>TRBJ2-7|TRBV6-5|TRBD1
CASSPGQGTYEQYF
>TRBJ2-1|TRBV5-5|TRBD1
CASSLRQGTAFF
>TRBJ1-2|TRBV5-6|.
CASSLERRGNGYTF
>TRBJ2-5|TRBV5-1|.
CASSLKDWQETQYF
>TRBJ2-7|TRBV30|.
CAWNAASSYEQYF
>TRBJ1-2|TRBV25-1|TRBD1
CASSESGTAHYGYTF